The 3 T cell receptor beta chains below were found in one sample sequenced in a study of STAT3 mutations in large granular lymphocyte leukemia. Study observations and caveats: In T-cell large granular lymphocyte leukemia, about half of patients showed multiple immunodominant subclonotypes.

Assay used: immunoSEQ multiplex PCR; TCRdb lists only in-frame clones, some missing. The sample includes some 2,200 clones. Their recognized antigens are unknown. The sample taken for sequencing was PBMCs. The source of these receptors is a human donor with T large granular lymphocyte leukemia. The donor label of this sample is uncertain. Some clones in this sample may be carry-over from other donors' samples.

With regard to this clone: It is likely a read error, because the conserved phenylalanine at the end of the CDR3 is missing. The DNA is left out, because the CDR3 cannot be placed on it with certainty; the CDR3 is given as TCRdb lists it. V is TRBV20-1 and J is TRBJ1-2. The CDR3 contains 12 residues when both ends are counted. CDR1 and CDR2 (germline): DFQATT, SNEGSKA (reference sequence). The CDR3 protein is CSARDRGGSRYG.

Measured by frequency, this clone is medium-sized. This likely comes from a read error, as the CDR3 has no conserved phenylalanine or tryptophan at its end. It is unclear where the CDR3 begins or ends on the DNA, so no DNA is shown, and the CDR3 is as TCRdb lists it. V is TRBV15 and J is TRBJ1-2; the table calls TRBD1, which could not be checked here. The CDR3 extends over 10 residues, inclusive of both ends. Germline V CDR1 and CDR2: LNHNV, YYDKDF (reference sequence). The CDR3 protein is CATSRAGVSG.

As regards this clone: The final CDR3 position lacks the conserved phenylalanine or tryptophan, pointing to a likely read error. The DNA is left out, because the CDR3 cannot be placed on it with certainty; the CDR3 is given as TCRdb lists it. J is TRBJ2-3 and V is TRBV6-4; the table gives TRBD2 as D, unverified against the DNA. Counting both end residues, the CDR3 totals 12 amino acids. Germline V gives CDR1 MRHNA, CDR2 SNTAGT. The CDR3 loop reads CASSDSRGGTDT.